Listed below are T cell receptor beta chains from one sample, sequenced in a study of technical replicates of blood from several donors. TCRdb's copy holds only in-frame clones and misses some; the assay was immunoSEQ multiplex PCR. The data show approximately 69,000 clones, about 87% seen once. Sequences were obtained from PBMCs. These receptors originate from a human donor in good health. Some clones in this sample may be carry-over from other donors' samples. CDR3s include the opening cysteine and the closing phenylalanine or tryptophan. A D gene is named only where the DNA matches it firmly. Size is stated for part of the rows, as once, few or many counts, or as a class when the clone is expanded.

DNA | CDR3 | D | V | size | J
TGTGCCTGGGACCGCGGCACTAATGAAAAACTGTTTTTT | CAWDRGTNEKLFF | - | TRBV30 | - | TRBJ1-4
TGTGCCACCAGCAAAGAGCGGGGGGGGTCCTACGAGCAGTACTTC | CATSKERGGSYEQYF | TRBD2 | TRBV15 | - | TRBJ2-7
TGTGCCAGCAGCCAAGCGGGGGGGAACACCATATATTTT | CASSQAGGNTIYF | - | TRBV4-2 | - | TRBJ1-3
TGCGCCAGCACCTTCCAGGCATACCTTGCAACTAATGAAAAACTGTTTTTT | CASTFQAYLATNEKLFF | - | TRBV4-1 | - | TRBJ1-4
TGTGCCAGTAGTATTGCGGGACTGATGAACACTGAAGCTTTCTTT | CASSIAGLMNTEAFF | - | TRBV19 | - | TRBJ1-1
TGCAGCGTTGAAGATGGCCAGTCCAACACCGGGGAGCTGTTTTTT | CSVEDGQSNTGELFF | - | TRBV29-1 | - | TRBJ2-2
TGTGCCAGCAGTGCCATGGTGGCCTATGAGCAGTTCTTC | CASSAMVAYEQFF | - | TRBV27 | - | TRBJ2-1
TGTGCCAGTAGTACAGGCTATGGCTACACCTTC | CASSTGYGYTF | - | TRBV19 | - | TRBJ1-2
TGTGCCAGCAGCTTGGCCGTGGGACAGGGGGCGAGCTACACCTTC | CASSLAVGQGASYTF | TRBD1 | TRBV5-5 | - | TRBJ1-2
TGCGCCAGCAGCTTTAGACAGGGCGGAGGGGCCGGGGAGCTGTTTTTT | CASSFRQGGGAGELFF | - | TRBV5-1 | - | TRBJ2-2
TGTGCATCCCGGGTACTCACAGATACGCAGTATTTT | CASRVLTDTQYF | - | TRBV7-9 | - | TRBJ2-3
TGTGCCAGCAGCTTCGGGAGCGGGAGGGACGAGCAGTACTTC | CASSFGSGRDEQYF | TRBD2 | TRBV5-6 | - | TRBJ2-7
TGTGCCAGCAGTGCAGGGGTCTCACCCCTCCACTTT | CASSAGVSPLHF | - | TRBV6-5 | few | TRBJ1-6
TGTGCCAGCATCGGGACAGGGATGGGCGAGCAGTACTTC | CASIGTGMGEQYF | TRBD1 | TRBV6-5 | once | TRBJ2-7